This T cell receptor beta chain comes out of a study of cytomegalovirus exposure and HLA in healthy donors. Generated by immunoSEQ multiplex PCR, the TCRdb table keeps only in-frame clones and is missing some. The data show around 150,000 clones, roughly 88% seen once. This CDR3 contains 15 residues. The germline V and J ends were trimmed by 3 bases and 2 bases, with 11 bases remaining between them. Per the germline V gene, CDR1 is SGHTA and CDR2 is FQGTGA. The sequence was collected from a woman younger than 30 in good health and CMV-seropositive. This rearrangement joins TRBV7-3 to TRBJ2-1; the D gene is possibly TRBD1 (5 bases). Sequenced material: PBMCs. The chain's CDR3 is CASSLGQGAYNEQFF. CDR3 in DNA: TGTGCCAGCAGCTTGGGCCAGGGCGCCTACAATGAGCAGTTCTTC.